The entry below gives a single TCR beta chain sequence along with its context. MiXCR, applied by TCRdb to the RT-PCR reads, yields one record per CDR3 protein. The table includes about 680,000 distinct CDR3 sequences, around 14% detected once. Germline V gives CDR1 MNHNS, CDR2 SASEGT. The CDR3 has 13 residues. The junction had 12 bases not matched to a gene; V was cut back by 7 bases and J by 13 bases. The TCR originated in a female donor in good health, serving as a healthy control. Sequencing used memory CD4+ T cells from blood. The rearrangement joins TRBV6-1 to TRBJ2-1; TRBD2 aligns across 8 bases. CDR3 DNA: TGTGCCAGCACGGCTAGCGGGTCTTTGGGACAGTTCTTC. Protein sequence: CASTASGSLGQFF.